The sequence of this TCR beta chain was determined in a study of cytomegalovirus exposure and HLA in healthy donors. V was clipped by 0 bases and J by 4 bases, with 8 bases between them. The CDR3 has 14 amino acids. Germline CDR1 is MNHEY and CDR2 is SVGAGI. Each of the donors was a healthy bone marrow donor. Primers for the PCR totalled 60 Vbeta and 13 Jbeta. TCRdb keeps only in-frame clones here, not all; method: immunoSEQ multiplex PCR. The table shows 70,000 or so clones, with around 78% occurring only once. The clonotype was recovered from a man younger than 35 in good health and CMV-seropositive. The sequenced sample consisted of PBMCs. The chain couples TRBV6-5 to TRBJ2-3; a possible D gene is TRBD1 (5 bases). This CDR3 is CASSYSRGSDTQYF. The CDR3, as DNA: TGTGCCAGCAGTTACTCTAGGGGTTCAGATACGCAGTATTTT.